This is a list of T cell receptor beta chains from one sample in a study of shared clonotypes between healthy human individuals. Profiled with immunoSEQ multiplex PCR; TCRdb holds only in-frame clones, not every one. The table shows 2 million to 3 million clones, with over 85% occurring only once. The sample consisted of naive CD4+ T cells sorted from blood. The source is a man aged 18 to 29 in good health. The CDR3 runs from the conserved cysteine through the conserved F or W.

j_call v_call cdr3_aa
TRBJ1-5 TRBV19 CASSINGNQPQHF
TRBJ2-1 TRBV11-3 CASSYSGNEQFF
TRBJ2-1 TRBV5-1 CASSLGWQVTEQFF
TRBJ2-3 TRBV4-1 CASSQFGGGGSDTQYF
TRBJ2-1 TRBV7-9 CASSQTSGRALGGVEQFF
TRBJ2-7 TRBV2 CASSPPLGQGSYEQYF
TRBJ2-5 TRBV11-2 CASSLGANEQYF
TRBJ1-6 TRBV7-6 CASSSGTGSGSPLHF
TRBJ1-1 TRBV5-6 CASSLRQTEAFF
TRBJ2-3 TRBV5-4 CASRTSERSTDTQYF
TRBJ2-1 TRBV6-1 CASSPMVRNEQFF
TRBJ2-5 TRBV25-1 CASSTRQKETQYF
. TRBV18 CASSPPNHREGHEQYF
TRBJ2-7 TRBV7-3 CASSLAGSSYEQYF
TRBJ1-6 TRBV30 CAFAGEYNSPLHF
TRBJ2-7 TRBV6-1 CAARRSGGSAYEQYF
TRBJ1-2 TRBV9 CASSVEGIYGYTF
TRBJ1-3 TRBV10-3 CAISGTTGGSSGNTIYF
TRBJ1-1 TRBV5-5 CASSTGQGVLNTEAFF
TRBJ2-1 TRBV5-4 CASSSGTNSYNEQFF
TRBJ1-2 TRBV4-2 CASSRTGTEKIYGYTF
TRBJ1-5 TRBV2 CASRTGTGTNQPQHF
TRBJ2-3 TRBV10-3 CAITGKGTDTQYF
TRBJ2-5 TRBV10-3 CAISDSAGSVETQYF
TRBJ1-1 TRBV28 CASSLPGHTNTEAFF
TRBJ2-7 TRBV27 CASRGTGAYEQYF
TRBJ2-6 TRBV19 CATQSSDGANVLTF
TRBJ2-7 TRBV5-4 CASSRGQGKYYEQYF
TRBJ2-7 TRBV4-1 CASSQASSAAYEQYF
TRBJ2-7 TRBV6-1 CASSYTGSSYEQYF
TRBJ2-7 TRBV6-5 CASSQGDEQYF
TRBJ1-6 TRBV7-9 CASSLDGQGRNSPLHF
TRBJ2-3 TRBV2 CASNPGLAGETTDTQYF
TRBJ1-2 TRBV4-1 CASSQDWGTGAYGYTF
TRBJ2-3 TRBV9 CATAGGPVDTQYF
TRBJ1-6 TRBV10-3 CAINSVDSPLHF
TRBJ1-2 TRBV19 CASSTGQTYGYTF
TRBJ2-7 TRBV6-5 CASSLTSGSEQYF
TRBJ2-7 TRBV7-2 CASSLSGQQYF
TRBJ2-7 TRBV6-1 CASSEADRYRHRIGEQYF
TRBJ2-1 TRBV5-1 CASSLLGGGSYNEQFF
TRBJ1-4 TRBV7-9 CASSQSEKLFF